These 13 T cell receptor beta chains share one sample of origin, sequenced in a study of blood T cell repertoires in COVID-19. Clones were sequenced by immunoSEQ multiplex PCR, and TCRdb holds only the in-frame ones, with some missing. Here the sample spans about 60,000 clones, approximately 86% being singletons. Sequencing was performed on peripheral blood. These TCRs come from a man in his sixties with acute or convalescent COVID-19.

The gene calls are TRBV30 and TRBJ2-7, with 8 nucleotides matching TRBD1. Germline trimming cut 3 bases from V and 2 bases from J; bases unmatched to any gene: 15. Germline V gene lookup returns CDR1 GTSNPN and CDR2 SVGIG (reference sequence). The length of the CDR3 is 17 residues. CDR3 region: CAWRRRTGPYKAYEQYF. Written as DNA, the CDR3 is TGTGCCTGGAGACGACGGACAGGGCCCTATAAGGCCTACGAGCAGTACTTC.

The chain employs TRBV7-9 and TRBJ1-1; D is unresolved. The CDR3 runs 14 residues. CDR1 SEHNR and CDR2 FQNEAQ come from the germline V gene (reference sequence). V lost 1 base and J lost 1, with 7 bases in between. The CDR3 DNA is TGTGCCAGCAGCTTAGGAAGAGGGAACACTGAAGCTTTCTTT. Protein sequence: CASSLGRGNTEAFF. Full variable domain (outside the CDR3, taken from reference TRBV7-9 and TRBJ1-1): DTGVSQNPRHKITKRGQNVTFRCDPISEHNRLYWYRQTLGQGPEFLTYFQNEAQLEKSRLLSDRFSAERPKGSFSTLEIQRTEQGDSAMYLCASSLGRGNTEAFFGQGTRLTVV.

CDR3 sequence: CASSPGGETQYF. CDR3 DNA: TGTGCCAGCAGCCCGGGGGGAGAGACCCAGTACTTC. The chain carries TRBV3-1 (or the pseudogene TRBV3-2) and TRBJ2-5, with 7 bases aligning to TRBD2. CDR1 and CDR2 (germline): LGHDT, YNNKEL (reference sequence). After removal of 4 bases from V and 4 bases from J, the junction contained 0 bases not matched to a gene. The CDR3 sequence is 12 residues long.

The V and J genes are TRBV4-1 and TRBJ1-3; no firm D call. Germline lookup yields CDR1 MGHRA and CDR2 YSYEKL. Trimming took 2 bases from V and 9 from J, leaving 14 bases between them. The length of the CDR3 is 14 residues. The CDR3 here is CASSQSGVGVTIYF. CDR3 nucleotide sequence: TGCGCCAGCAGCCAAAGCGGAGTGGGAGTCACCATATATTTT.

The CDR3 bases are TGCGCCAGCAGCCAAGAGTACAGACAAGAGACCCAGTACTTC. Residues: CASSQEYRQETQYF. This chain joins TRBV4-1 and TRBJ2-5, with unresolved D. This CDR3 comprises 14 residues. Germline CDR1 reads MGHRA; CDR2 reads YSYEKL. Trimming pared 0 bases from V and 2 bases from J, leaving 7 bases between.

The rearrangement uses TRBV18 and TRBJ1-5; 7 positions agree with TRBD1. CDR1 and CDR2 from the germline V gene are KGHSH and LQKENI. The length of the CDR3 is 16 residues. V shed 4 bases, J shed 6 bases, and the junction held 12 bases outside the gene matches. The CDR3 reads CASSLATGLKVQPQHF. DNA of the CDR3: TGTGCCAGCTCACTCGCGACAGGGTTAAAGGTTCAGCCCCAGCATTTT.

Written as DNA, the CDR3 is TGTGCCAGCAGTTTAGGGGGCAGGGCTCTCGGGAACGAGCAGTACTTC. Translated: CASSLGGRALGNEQYF. The chain recombines TRBV28 with TRBJ2-7; D might be TRBD1 (6 bases). Germline assignment: CDR1 MDHEN and CDR2 SYDVKM. This CDR3 is 16 amino acids long. Trimming took 2 bases from V and 5 from J, leaving 19 bases between them.

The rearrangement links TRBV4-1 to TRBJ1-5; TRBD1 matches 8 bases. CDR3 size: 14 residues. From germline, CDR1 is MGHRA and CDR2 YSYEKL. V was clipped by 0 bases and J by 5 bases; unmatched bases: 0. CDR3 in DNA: TGCGCCAGCAGCCAAGAGACAGGGGATCAGCCCCAGCATTTT. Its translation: CASSQETGDQPQHF.

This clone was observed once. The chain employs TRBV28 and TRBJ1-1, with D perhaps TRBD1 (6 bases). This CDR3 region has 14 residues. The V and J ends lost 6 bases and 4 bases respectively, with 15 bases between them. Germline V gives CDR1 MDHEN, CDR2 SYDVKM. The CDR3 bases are TGTGCCAGCAGATCCGGACAGTCCACCACTGAAGCTTTCTTT. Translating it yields CASRSGQSTTEAFF.

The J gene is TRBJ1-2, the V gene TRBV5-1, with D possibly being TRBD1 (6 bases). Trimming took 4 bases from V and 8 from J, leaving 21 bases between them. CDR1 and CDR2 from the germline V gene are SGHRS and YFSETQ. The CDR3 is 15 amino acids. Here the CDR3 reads CASSPMDSAVGGYTF. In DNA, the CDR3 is TGCGCCAGCAGCCCCATGGACAGCGCTGTGGGGGGCTACACCTTC.

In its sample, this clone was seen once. The CDR3 nucleotides read TGCGCCAGCAGCTCTAGCGGGGTCTACGAGCAGTACTTC. Translation gives CASSSSGVYEQYF. V gene TRBV5-1 combines with J gene TRBJ2-7, with TRBD2 matching 9 bases. With V trimmed by 3 bases and J by 3 bases, 1 base remained unmatched. The CDR3 is made up of 13 amino acids. The germline CDR1 and CDR2 sequences are SGHRS and YFSETQ.

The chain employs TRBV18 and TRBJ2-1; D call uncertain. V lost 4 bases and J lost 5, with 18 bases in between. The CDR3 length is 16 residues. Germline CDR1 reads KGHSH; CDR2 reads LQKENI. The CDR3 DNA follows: TGTGCCAGCTCACTCAAACAGAGCAATACGGACAATGAGCAGTTCTTC. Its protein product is CASSLKQSNTDNEQFF.

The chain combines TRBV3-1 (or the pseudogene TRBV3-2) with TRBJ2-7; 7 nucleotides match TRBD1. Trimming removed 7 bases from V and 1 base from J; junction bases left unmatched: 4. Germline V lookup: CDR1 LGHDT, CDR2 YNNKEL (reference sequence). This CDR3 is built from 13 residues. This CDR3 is CASIRTGSYEQYF. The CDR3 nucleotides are TGTGCCAGCATACGGACAGGTTCCTACGAGCAGTACTTC.